The rows below give T cell receptor beta chains drawn from one sample of a study of T cells in Graves' hyperthyroidism and ophthalmopathy. TCRdb analysed the multiplex PCR reads with MiXCR anew, one entry per CDR3 protein. The sample shows fewer than 750,000 distinct CDR3 sequences, roughly 14% of them seen only once. What was sequenced was blood. The receptors shown here come from a woman between 45 and 65 years old with Graves' ophthalmopathy. CDR3s include the opening cysteine and the closing phenylalanine or tryptophan. Each record gives: J gene, D gene, clone size, V gene, CDR3 protein, CDR3 DNA. D genes are given only for firm matches. Where a row states a size, it is once, few, many or the class of an expanded clone; other rows omit it.

TRBJ2-3 - many TRBV7-3 CASSLHDPTDTQYF TGTGCCAGCAGCTTACACGACCCCACAGATACGCAGTATTTT
TRBJ1-2 - many TRBV5-5 CASSSFNYGYTF TGTGCCAGCAGCTCTTTCAACTATGGCTACACCTTC
TRBJ2-3 - many TRBV28 CASEFGRRTFTDTQYF TGTGCCAGCGAATTTGGGAGACGGACTTTCACAGATACGCAGTATTTT
TRBJ2-7 - many TRBV28 CAIGSEPYEQYF TGTGCCATCGGGAGTGAACCCTACGAGCAGTACTTC
TRBJ1-5 TRBD1 - TRBV20-1 CSARRQGAKRLGQPQHF TGCAGTGCTCGGAGACAGGGGGCGAAAAGGCTAGGTCAGCCCCAGCATTTT
TRBJ1-1 - many TRBV29-1 CSVEVTGSGNTEAFF TGCAGCGTTGAAGTTACGGGAAGCGGGAACACTGAAGCTTTCTTT
TRBJ2-3 TRBD1 - TRBV7-9 CASSNNRGADTQYF TGTGCCAGCAGTAATAACAGGGGTGCAGATACGCAGTATTTT
TRBJ2-7 TRBD2 many TRBV30 CAWSYPGGFPLEQYF TGTGCCTGGAGCTACCCGGGGGGTTTTCCTCTGGAGCAGTACTTC
TRBJ1-6 - many TRBV4-2 CASSQEMGQALHF TGTGCCAGCAGCCAAGAAATGGGTCAGGCCCTCCACTTT
TRBJ1-1 - - TRBV7-3 CASSLTFGDSEAFF TGTGCCAGCAGCTTAACATTTGGAGACAGTGAAGCTTTCTTT
TRBJ1-1 - many TRBV10-3 CAISESRGGPNTEAFF TGTGCCATCAGTGAGTCGAGGGGGGGCCCGAACACTGAAGCTTTCTTT
TRBJ2-1 TRBD2 many TRBV5-8 CASSGGSSGRGPYNEQFF TGTGCCAGCAGCGGTGGGTCTAGCGGGAGAGGACCCTACAATGAGCAGTTCTTC
TRBJ2-7 - many TRBV6-1 CASSSHLGPYEQYF TGTGCCAGCAGTTCCCACCTAGGGCCCTACGAGCAGTACTTC
TRBJ2-4 TRBD2 - TRBV10-3 CAISDRGLAGAKNIQYF TGTGCCATCAGCGACCGAGGACTAGCGGGAGCCAAAAACATTCAGTACTTC
TRBJ2-3 - many TRBV7-3 CASSLISGVSTDTQYF TGTGCCAGCAGCTTAATTAGTGGGGTCAGCACAGATACGCAGTATTTT
TRBJ2-7 - many TRBV3-1 CASSQGSEQYF TGCGCCAGCAGCCAGGGGAGCGAGCAGTACTTC
TRBJ2-3 TRBD2 many TRBV15 CATSTGGVAGAWSTDTQYF TGTGCCACCAGCACGGGAGGGGTAGCGGGAGCCTGGAGCACAGATACGCAGTATTTT